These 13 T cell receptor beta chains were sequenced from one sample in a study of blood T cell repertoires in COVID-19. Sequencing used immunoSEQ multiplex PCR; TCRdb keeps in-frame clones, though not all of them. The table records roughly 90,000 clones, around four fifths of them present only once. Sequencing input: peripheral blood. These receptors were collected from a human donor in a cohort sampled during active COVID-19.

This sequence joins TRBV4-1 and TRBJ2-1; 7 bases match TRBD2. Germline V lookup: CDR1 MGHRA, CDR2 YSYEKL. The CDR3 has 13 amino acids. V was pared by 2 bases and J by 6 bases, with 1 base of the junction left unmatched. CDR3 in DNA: TGCGCCAGCAGCCAAAGCGGGACCAATGAGCAGTTCTTC. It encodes CASSQSGTNEQFF.

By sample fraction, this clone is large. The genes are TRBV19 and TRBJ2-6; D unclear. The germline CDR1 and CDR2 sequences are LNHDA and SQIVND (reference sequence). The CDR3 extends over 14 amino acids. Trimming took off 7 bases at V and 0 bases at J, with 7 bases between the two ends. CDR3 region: CASIRSSGANVLTF. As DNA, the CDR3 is TGTGCCAGTATCCGGTCCTCTGGGGCCAACGTCCTGACTTTC.

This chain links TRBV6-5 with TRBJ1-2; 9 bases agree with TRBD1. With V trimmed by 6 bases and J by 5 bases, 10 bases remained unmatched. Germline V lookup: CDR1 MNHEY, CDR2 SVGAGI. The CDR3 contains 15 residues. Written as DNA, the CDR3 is TGTGCCAGCAGACCACAGGGGGCTTTACTTTATGGCTACACCTTC. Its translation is CASRPQGALLYGYTF.

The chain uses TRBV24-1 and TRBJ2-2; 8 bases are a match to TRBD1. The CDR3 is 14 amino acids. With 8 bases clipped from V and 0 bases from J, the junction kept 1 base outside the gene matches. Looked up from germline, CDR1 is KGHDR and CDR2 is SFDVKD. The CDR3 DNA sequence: TGTGCCACCAAGGGACAGGCGAACACCGGGGAGCTGTTTTTT. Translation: CATKGQANTGELFF.

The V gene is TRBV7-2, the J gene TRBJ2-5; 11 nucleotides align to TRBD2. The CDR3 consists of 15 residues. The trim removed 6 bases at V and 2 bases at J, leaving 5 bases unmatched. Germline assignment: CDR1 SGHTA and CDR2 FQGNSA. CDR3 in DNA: TGTGCCAGCAGTTCGACTAGCGGGGTGCAAGAGACCCAGTACTTC. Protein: CASSSTSGVQETQYF.

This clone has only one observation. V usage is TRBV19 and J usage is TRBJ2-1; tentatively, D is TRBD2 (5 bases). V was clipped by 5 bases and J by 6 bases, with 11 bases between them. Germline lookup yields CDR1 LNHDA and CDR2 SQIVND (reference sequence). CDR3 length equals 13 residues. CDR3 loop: CASSPTSRNEQFF. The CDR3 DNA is TGTGCCAGTAGTCCTACTAGTCGCAATGAGCAGTTCTTC.

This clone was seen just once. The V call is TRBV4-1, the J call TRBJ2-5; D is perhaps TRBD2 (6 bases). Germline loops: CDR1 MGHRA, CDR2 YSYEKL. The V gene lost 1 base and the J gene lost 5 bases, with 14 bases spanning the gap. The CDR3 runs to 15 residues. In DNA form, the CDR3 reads TGCGCCAGCAGCCAAGGATGGGGGGAGCGGGAGACCCAGTACTTC. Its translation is CASSQGWGERETQYF.

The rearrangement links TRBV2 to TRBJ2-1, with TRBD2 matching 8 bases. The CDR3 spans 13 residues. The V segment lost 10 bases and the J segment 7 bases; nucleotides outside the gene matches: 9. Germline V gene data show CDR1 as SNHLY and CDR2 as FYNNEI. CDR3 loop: CATGRALGNEQFF. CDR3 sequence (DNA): TGTGCCACCGGGAGGGCCCTTGGGAATGAGCAGTTCTTC.

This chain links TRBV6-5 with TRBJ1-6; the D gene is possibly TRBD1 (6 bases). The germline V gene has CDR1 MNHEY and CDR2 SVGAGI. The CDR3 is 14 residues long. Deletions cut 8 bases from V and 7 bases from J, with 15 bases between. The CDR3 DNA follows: TGTGCCAGCTCACAGGGACCCTTCAATTCACCCCTCCACTTT. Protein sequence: CASSQGPFNSPLHF.

CDR3 in amino acids: CASRQGDRDIEKLFF. The CDR3 coding sequence is TGCGCCAGCAGACAGGGGGACAGGGATATTGAAAAACTGTTTTTT. V gene TRBV10-2 combines with J gene TRBJ1-4; TRBD1 matches 9 bases. Germline loops: CDR1 WSHSY, CDR2 SAAADI. The ends lost 6 bases at V and 7 bases at J; junction bases unmatched: 9. CDR3 length: 15 residues.

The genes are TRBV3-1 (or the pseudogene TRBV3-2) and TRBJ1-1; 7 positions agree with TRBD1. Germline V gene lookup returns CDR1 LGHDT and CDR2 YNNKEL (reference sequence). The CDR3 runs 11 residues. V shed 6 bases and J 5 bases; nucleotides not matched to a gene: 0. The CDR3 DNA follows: TGTGCCAGCAGGGGACAGACTGAAGCTTTCTTT. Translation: CASRGQTEAFF.

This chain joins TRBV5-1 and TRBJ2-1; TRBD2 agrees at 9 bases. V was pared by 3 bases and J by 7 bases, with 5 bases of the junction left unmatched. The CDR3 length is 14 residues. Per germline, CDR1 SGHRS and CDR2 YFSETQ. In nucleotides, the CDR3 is TGCGCCAGCAGCTCGTTAGCGGGAGCGAATGAGCAGTTCTTC. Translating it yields CASSSLAGANEQFF.

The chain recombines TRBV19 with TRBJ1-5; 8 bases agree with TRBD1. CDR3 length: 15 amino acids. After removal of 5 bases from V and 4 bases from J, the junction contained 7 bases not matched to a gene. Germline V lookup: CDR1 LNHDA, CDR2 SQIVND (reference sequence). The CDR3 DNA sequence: TGTGCCAGTAGTGCCTCAGGGGGCCCGAATCAGCCCCAGCATTTT. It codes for CASSASGGPNQPQHF.